What follows is one T cell receptor (beta chain) and its context. The data were obtained in a study of T cell responses to AZD1222 COVID-19 vaccine. CDR1 is MDHEN, CDR2 SYDVKM, per germline. The germline V and J ends were trimmed by 1 base and 5 bases, with 6 bases remaining between them. The CDR3 is 12 residues long. TCRdb's table, derived via immunoSEQ multiplex PCR, lists solely in-frame clones and lacks some. Of 77,000 or so clones in the sample, around 90% were seen once. The input for sequencing was peripheral blood, taken 28 days after the second AZD1222 dose. This chain joins TRBV28 and TRBJ2-7; D is perhaps TRBD2 (5 bases). The clonotype comes from an adult who received the AZD1222 COVID-19 vaccine. The CDR3 DNA reads as TGTGCCAGCAGTTTATCCGGGGACGAGCAGTACTTC. It codes for CASSLSGDEQYF.